One sample yielded the 26 T cell receptor beta chains listed below, sequenced in a study of T cell responses to AZD1222 COVID-19 vaccine. Assay used: immunoSEQ multiplex PCR; TCRdb lists only in-frame clones, some missing. The table shows approximately 110,000 clones, with approximately 91% occurring only once. Sequencing was performed on peripheral blood, taken on day 0 of AZD1222 vaccination. The receptor source for this set is an adult in good health.

The chain combines TRBV30 with TRBJ2-5; 7 bases align to TRBD2. In germline, CDR1 is GTSNPN, CDR2 SVGIG (reference sequence). V shed 2 bases and J 3 bases; nucleotides not matched to a gene: 9. The CDR3 is 15 residues long. The CDR3 region is CAWSYWGGIEETQYF. As DNA, the CDR3 is TGTGCCTGGAGTTATTGGGGGGGTATTGAAGAGACCCAGTACTTC.

This clone has a single count. The chain couples TRBV3-1 (or the pseudogene TRBV3-2) to TRBJ1-3; D unresolved. Germline lookup yields CDR1 LGHDT and CDR2 YNNKEL (reference sequence). Trimming stripped 0 bases from V and 7 bases from J, with 13 bases between. CDR3 length equals 15 residues. The CDR3 loop is CASSQEVGLINTIYF. CDR3 nucleotides: TGTGCCAGCAGCCAAGAAGTCGGCCTAATTAACACCATATATTTT.

The V and J genes are TRBV6-1 and TRBJ2-1; 9 nucleotides match TRBD2. The CDR3 is 16 residues long. Germline V gene data show CDR1 as MNHNS and CDR2 as SASEGT. V lost 2 bases, J lost 2 bases, and 4 bases stayed unmatched. CDR3 amino acids: CASSEHSSGAYNEQFF. The CDR3 DNA reads TGTGCCAGCAGTGAACACTCTAGCGGGGCCTACAATGAGCAGTTCTTC.

The chain is built from TRBV5-6 and TRBJ2-1, with 10 bases fitting TRBD1. V lost 0 bases to trimming and J lost 12 bases; unmatched junction nucleotides: 6. Germline V gene data show CDR1 as SGHDT and CDR2 as YYEEEE. The CDR3 loop spans 14 amino acids. CDR3 coding DNA: TGTGCCAGCAGCTTGGCAGGGACAGGGGAACGGCAGTTCTTC. Protein product: CASSLAGTGERQFF.

The genes are TRBV4-1 and TRBJ2-7, with TRBD1 matching over 10 bases. From germline, CDR1 is MGHRA and CDR2 YSYEKL. The CDR3 runs to 15 residues. Trimming cost V 1 base and J 1 base; bases outside gene matches: 1. This chain's CDR3 is CASSQGGQGSYEQYF. In DNA, the CDR3 is TGCGCCAGCAGCCAAGGGGGACAGGGGTCCTACGAGCAGTACTTC.

The V call is TRBV18, the J call TRBJ2-3; the match to TRBD1 covers 9 bases. This CDR3 contains 16 residues. CDR1 KGHSH and CDR2 LQKENI come from the germline V gene. Trimming at V came to 4 bases and at J to 0 bases, leaving 5 bases not matched to a gene. Here the CDR3 reads CASSLTGGPSTDTQYF. Here the CDR3 DNA reads TGTGCCAGCTCACTTACAGGGGGCCCGAGCACAGATACGCAGTATTTT.

Only a few counts were recorded for this clone. This rearrangement joins TRBV11-2 to TRBJ1-1; D is possibly TRBD1 (6 bases). The CDR3 extends over 16 amino acids. Germline CDR1 is SGHAT and CDR2 is FQNNGV. The V end lost 0 bases, the J end lost 0 bases, and 11 bases lay between the germline ends. The CDR3, as DNA: TGTGCCAGCAGCTTAGATTGGGGGGCACTGAACACTGAAGCTTTCTTT. It yields the protein CASSLDWGALNTEAFF. The full variable domain, with the rest looked up from reference TRBV11-2 and TRBJ1-1, is EAGVAQSPRYKIIEKRQSVAFWCNPISGHATLYWYQQILGQGPKLLIQFQNNGVVDDSQLPKDRFSAERLKGVDSTLKIQPAKLEDSAVYLCASSLDWGALNTEAFFGQGTRLTVV.

This sequence joins TRBV19 and TRBJ2-1; D remains unclear. Deletions cut 9 bases from V and 5 bases from J, with 17 bases between. The CDR3 consists of 14 residues. Per germline, CDR1 LNHDA and CDR2 SQIVND (reference sequence). CDR3 nucleotide sequence: TGTGCCAGCCGAATATCTAATAACAACAATGAGCAGTTCTTC. The encoded protein is CASRISNNNNEQFF.

J is TRBJ1-2 and V is TRBV19, with D possibly matching TRBD1 (6 bases). The ends were cut back, 6 bases at V and 4 bases at J, with 12 bases in the middle. CDR3 length: 13 amino acids. CDR1 is LNHDA, CDR2 SQIVND, per germline (reference sequence). The CDR3 DNA follows: TGTGCCAGTAGCGACCGACAGGCCTATGGCTACACCTTC. This sequence encodes CASSDRQAYGYTF.

This clone was picked up a small number of times. The chain carries TRBV4-3 and TRBJ1-6; possible D gene TRBD1, 6 bases. Germline CDR1 LGHNA, CDR2 YSLEER. The CDR3 is made up of 15 amino acids. Between the trimmed V and J ends, which lost 3 bases and 7 bases, there was a span of 13 bases. This CDR3 is CASSQGAGRNSPLHF. Here the CDR3 DNA reads TGCGCCAGCAGCCAGGGGGCGGGAAGGAATTCACCCCTCCACTTT.

The genes are TRBV6-4 and TRBJ1-5, with 10 bases matching TRBD1. Germline lookup yields CDR1 MRHNA and CDR2 SNTAGT. With V trimmed by 9 bases and J by 7 bases, 3 bases remained unmatched. CDR3 length equals 12 residues. The CDR3 here is CARTGGGQPQHF. The CDR3 coding sequence is TGTGCCAGGACAGGGGGCGGACAGCCCCAGCATTTT.

This clone was seen once. The rearrangement joins TRBV30 to TRBJ1-6; 8 bases are a match to TRBD1. Germline CDR1 and CDR2: GTSNPN and SVGIG (reference sequence). V was clipped by 1 base and J by 8 bases; unmatched bases: 1. The CDR3 length is 13 residues. The CDR3 bases are TGTGCCTGGAGTGACAGGGGGTATTCACCCCTCCACTTT. It yields the protein CAWSDRGYSPLHF.

V usage is TRBV27 and J usage is TRBJ1-2, with 12 bases matching TRBD1. V dropped 5 bases and J dropped 0; count of bases not matched to a gene: 7. The CDR3 spans 17 residues. CDR1 and CDR2 (germline): MNHEY, SMNVEV (reference sequence). The CDR3 coding sequence is TGTGCCAGCAGTCCCTTGGGACAGGGGGCATCTAACTATGGCTACACCTTC. As protein: CASSPLGQGASNYGYTF.

This chain uses TRBV3-1 (or the pseudogene TRBV3-2) with TRBJ1-2; a possible D gene is TRBD1 (6 bases). The V end was cut by 4 bases, the J end by 0 bases, with 12 bases between. This CDR3 is 15 amino acids long. Germline loops: CDR1 LGHDT, CDR2 YNNKEL (reference sequence). The CDR3 nucleotides are TGTGCCAGCAGCCCTACAGGGAAGGCTAACTATGGCTACACCTTC. It codes for CASSPTGKANYGYTF.

This clone is a singleton in its sample. V is TRBV28 and J is TRBJ1-1; TRBD1 aligns across 7 bases. This CDR3 comprises 15 residues. Trimming removed 5 bases from V and 3 bases from J; junction bases left unmatched: 9. CDR1 is MDHEN and CDR2 is SYDVKM in the germline V gene. CDR3 coding DNA: TGTGCCAGCAGTCCCCCGACAGGGTGGTACACTGAAGCTTTCTTT. It yields the protein CASSPPTGWYTEAFF. Together with reference TRBV28 and TRBJ1-1, the CDR3 gives the full variable domain: DVKVTQSSRYLVKRTGEKVFLECVQDMDHENMFWYRQDPGLGLRLIYFSYDVKMKEKGDIPEGYSVSREKKERFSLILESASTNQTSMYLCASSPPTGWYTEAFFGQGTRLTVV.

This chain joins TRBV19 and TRBJ2-2; D tentatively fits TRBD1 or TRBD2 (6 bases each). Germline-derived CDR1 and CDR2 are LNHDA and SQIVND (reference sequence). The CDR3 totals 13 residues. V lost 2 bases and J lost 6, with 7 bases in between. For the CDR3, the DNA is TGTGCCAGTAGTATACGGGGGCCCGGGGAGCTGTTTTTT. This encodes CASSIRGPGELFF.

This clone has a handful of counts. This chain links TRBV27 with TRBJ1-1; D unclear. Trimming shortened V by 4 bases and J by 0 bases, and 9 bases separated the two germline ends. The CDR3 sequence is 14 residues long. The germline V gene encodes CDR1 MNHEY and CDR2 SMNVEV (reference sequence). CDR3 protein: CASSSRTVNTEAFF. The CDR3 bases are TGTGCCAGCAGTTCCCGGACGGTGAACACTGAAGCTTTCTTT.

This clone was observed once. The chain couples TRBV4-2 to TRBJ1-2, with 7 bases fitting TRBD1. This CDR3 has 13 amino acids. Germline loops: CDR1 LGHNA, CDR2 YNFKEQ. Trimming cost V 5 bases and J 8 bases; bases outside gene matches: 8. The CDR3 protein is CASSDPGGQGYTF. CDR3 DNA sequence: TGTGCCAGCAGCGATCCAGGGGGACAAGGCTACACCTTC.

This clone occurred a few times. The chain is built from TRBV29-1 and TRBJ1-1, with D perhaps TRBD1 (5 bases). This CDR3 spans 14 amino acids. V was clipped by 4 bases and J by 4 bases, with 16 bases between them. CDR1 SQVTM and CDR2 ANQGSEA come from the germline V gene. The CDR3 region is CSVATGGGATEAFF. In DNA form, the CDR3 reads TGCAGCGTTGCGACCGGCGGAGGGGCCACTGAAGCTTTCTTT.

This chain uses TRBV27 with TRBJ2-7; D remains ambiguous. Trimming cost V 6 bases and J 2 bases, with 20 bases left between them. The germline CDR1 and CDR2 sequences are MNHEY and SMNVEV (reference sequence). The CDR3 spans 16 residues. The CDR3: CASSLTAGRSPYEQYV. The CDR3, as DNA: TGTGCCAGCAGCCTAACGGCAGGACGGTCACCCTACGAGCAGTACGTC.

This chain uses TRBV11-3 with TRBJ2-5, with 7 bases fitting TRBD1. This CDR3 spans 18 amino acids. V shed 5 bases and J 5 bases; nucleotides not matched to a gene: 20. The germline V gene has CDR1 SGHNT and CDR2 YENEEA. CDR3 sequence reads: CASSDRWDRGALGETQYF. The CDR3 nucleotides are TGTGCCAGCAGCGACCGGTGGGACAGAGGGGCCTTGGGGGAGACCCAGTACTTC.

The chain carries TRBV11-2 and TRBJ2-7; perhaps D is TRBD1 or TRBD2 (6 bases each). V lost 5 bases, J lost 1 base, and 9 bases lay in between. CDR3 size: 13 residues. Per the germline V gene, CDR1 is SGHAT and CDR2 is FQNNGV. The DNA for the CDR3 is TGTGCCAGCAGCCGCGGGACATCCTACGAGCAGTACTTC. Encoded protein: CASSRGTSYEQYF.

In its sample, this clone was seen once. The chain recombines TRBV4-1 with TRBJ2-1; a possible D gene is TRBD2 (6 bases). The length of the CDR3 is 16 residues. Trimming left V 0 bases short and J 0 bases short, with 9 bases between. The V gene's germline CDR1 is MGHRA and CDR2 YSYEKL. This chain's CDR3 is CASSQEGAGSYNEQFF. The CDR3 coding sequence is TGCGCCAGCAGCCAAGAGGGAGCGGGCTCCTACAATGAGCAGTTCTTC.

This chain links TRBV7-9 with TRBJ2-1; D call uncertain. CDR1 is SEHNR and CDR2 is FQNEAQ in the germline V gene (reference sequence). The CDR3 loop spans 16 amino acids. V lost 2 bases and J 8 bases, leaving 19 bases between the germline ends. The DNA of the CDR3 is TGTGCCAGCAGCTTATTTGGTACGGGCCTTGGCGATGAGCAGTTCTTC. This codes for CASSLFGTGLGDEQFF.

The chain combines TRBV19 with TRBJ1-2; D not resolved. The CDR3 sequence is 15 residues long. V lost 2 bases to trimming and J lost 6 bases, with 16 bases between them. CDR1 is LNHDA, CDR2 SQIVND, per germline (reference sequence). CDR3 coding DNA: TGTGCCAGTAGTATATCTGCCAGGTCAAGGGATGGCTACACCTTC. It encodes CASSISARSRDGYTF.

The rearrangement joins TRBV5-1 to TRBJ2-6; no clear D. V was pared by 4 bases and J by 0 bases, with 8 bases between. The CDR3 totals 15 residues. Germline V gene lookup returns CDR1 SGHRS and CDR2 YFSETQ. In DNA, the CDR3 is TGCGCCAGCAGCGAAGGGCGCTCTGGGGCCAACGTCCTGACTTTC. Translating gives CASSEGRSGANVLTF. Full variable domain (outside the CDR3, taken from reference TRBV5-1 and TRBJ2-6): KAGVTQTPRYLIKTRGQQVTLSCSPISGHRSVSWYQQTPGQGLQFLFEYFSETQRNKGNFPGRFSGRQFSNSRSEMNVSTLELGDSALYLCASSEGRSGANVLTFGAGSRLTVL.